The T cell receptor (beta chain) under discussion was sequenced for a study of blood T cells in healthy people across ages. Notes on the study in general: Aged donors had fewer naive CD4+ cells and lower diversity than long-lived donors.

Trimming stripped 4 bases from V and 1 base from J, with 12 bases between. This CDR3 has 15 amino acids. Germline V gives CDR1 MGHDK, CDR2 SYGVNS. Comment on this clonotype: Its target is not known.

A J-beta primer mix and a sample-barcoded 5' primer were used in a second PCR of about 6 to 12 cycles. TCRdb ran MiXCR on the 5' RACE reads and lists one entry per CDR3 protein. The profile shows about 1.1 million distinct CDR3 sequences, 35% to 40% of them singletons. The chain combines TRBV25-1 with TRBJ2-3; a weak D match, TRBD2 (6 bases). Input material: blood. The sequence came from a man aged 18 to 29 in good health. CDR3 in amino acids: CASSGTIAGTDTQYF. CDR3 sequence (DNA): TGTGCCAGCAGTGGGACTATTGCAGGCACAGATACGCAGTATTTT.